These 15 T cell receptor beta chains originate from one sample sequenced in a study of T-cell memory formation after mild COVID-19. TCRdb passed the 5' RACE reads through MiXCR, listing each CDR3 protein once. Found here are around 140,000 distinct CDR3 sequences, around 5.8% of them singletons; the top ten hold roughly 2.1%. Input material: PBMCs or a T cell subset sorted from them (not recorded which). These receptors were collected from an adult woman who had mild COVID-19 (a few samples of this study predate the infection). Cell type and time point are not known.

This clonotype has just a few counts. This chain connects TRBV12-3 or TRBV12-4 to TRBJ2-5, with D unresolved. The CDR3 spans 15 residues. V was clipped by 3 bases and J by 2 bases, with 13 bases between them. The CDR3 DNA follows: TGTGCCAGCAGTTTCGCCCGTAGTAGACAAGAGACCCAGTACTTC. As protein: CASSFARSRQETQYF.

This clonotype was detected ten times or more. The J gene is TRBJ2-1, the V gene TRBV9, with 8 nucleotides matching TRBD2. The V gene's germline CDR1 is SGDLS and CDR2 YYNGEE. V shed 0 bases, J shed 7 bases, and the junction held 6 bases outside the gene matches. The CDR3 runs to 15 residues. CDR3 sequence: CASSVVTGGANEQFF. The CDR3 DNA is TGTGCCAGCAGCGTAGTGACCGGGGGGGCAAATGAGCAGTTCTTC.

This clonotype was recorded at least ten times. V usage is TRBV9 and J usage is TRBJ2-1, with 11 bases matching TRBD2. V shed 3 bases and J 5 bases; nucleotides not matched to a gene: 4. Germline V CDR1 and CDR2: SGDLS, YYNGEE. The CDR3 runs 15 residues. As DNA, the CDR3 is TGTGCCAGCAGCGCGGGACTAGCGGAGGACAATGAGCAGTTCTTC. Translation gives CASSAGLAEDNEQFF.

This clonotype appeared many times. J is TRBJ1-2 and V is TRBV10-3; a possible D gene is TRBD1 (6 bases). Germline V gives CDR1 ENHRY, CDR2 SYGVKD. The CDR3 spans 16 residues. Trimming cost V 0 bases and J 3 bases, with 14 bases left between them. The CDR3 DNA reads as TGTGCCATCAGTGAGTCGAAGGCTGGGACACACTATGGCTACACCTTC. Encoded protein: CAISESKAGTHYGYTF.

This clonotype came up a few times. This CDR3 is CASSMWGNSPLHF. The CDR3 DNA sequence: TGTGCCAGTAGTATGTGGGGGAATTCACCCCTCCACTTT. The chain recombines TRBV19 with TRBJ1-6; weak D call: TRBD1 (5 bases). Trimming removed 3 bases from V and 7 bases from J, with 7 bases in between. This CDR3 contains 13 residues. Germline CDR1 reads LNHDA; CDR2 reads SQIVND (reference sequence).

The chain recombines TRBV10-3 with TRBJ2-5; tentative D call: TRBD1 (6 bases). V lost 5 bases to trimming and J lost 3 bases, with 10 bases between them. CDR1 is ENHRY and CDR2 is SYGVKD in the germline V gene. This CDR3 contains 13 residues. The CDR3 loop reads CAISSYREETQYF. The CDR3 DNA is TGTGCCATCAGTTCTTACAGGGAAGAGACCCAGTACTTC.

V usage is TRBV4-2 and J usage is TRBJ2-5; D possibly corresponds to TRBD1 (6 bases). Looked up from germline, CDR1 is LGHNA and CDR2 is YNFKEQ. The ends were cut back, 0 bases at V and 5 bases at J, with 13 bases in the middle. The CDR3 is 15 amino acids. This CDR3 reads CASSQERDRSETQYF. CDR3 in DNA: TGTGCCAGCAGCCAAGAGCGAGACAGGAGCGAGACCCAGTACTTC.

This clonotype was counted a few times. J is TRBJ2-5 and V is TRBV24-1; D not certain. Per the germline V gene, CDR1 is KGHDR and CDR2 is SFDVKD. The ends were cut back, 9 bases at V and 1 base at J, with 8 bases in the middle. The CDR3 extends over 12 amino acids. CDR3 sequence: CATSGRQETQYF. Here the CDR3 DNA reads TGTGCCACCTCGGGCCGCCAAGAGACCCAGTACTTC.

This chain connects TRBV5-1 to TRBJ2-7, with 8 bases aligning to TRBD1. Trimming removed 4 bases from V and 5 bases from J; junction bases left unmatched: 2. In germline, CDR1 is SGHRS, CDR2 YFSETQ. This CDR3 is built from 12 residues. Here the CDR3 reads CASSGQGNEQYF. For the CDR3, the DNA is TGCGCCAGCAGCGGACAGGGCAACGAGCAGTACTTC.

There are a few counts of this clonotype. The chain has TRBV4-2 and TRBJ1-2, with TRBD1 matching 10 bases. Germline CDR1 reads LGHNA; CDR2 reads YNFKEQ. The length of the CDR3 is 15 residues. V gave up 6 bases and J gave up 2 bases; unmatched junction bases: 6. CDR3 loop: CASSLRGQGNYGYTF. CDR3 in DNA: TGTGCCAGCAGTCTCCGGGGACAGGGGAACTATGGCTACACCTTC.

This clonotype was seen at least ten times. This chain connects TRBV12-3 or TRBV12-4 to TRBJ2-7; TRBD1 matches 8 bases. The J segment lost 5 bases and the V segment lost 7 bases, leaving 4 bases of the junction unmatched. The CDR3 sequence is 12 residues long. As DNA, the CDR3 is TGTGCCAGCATGAGGACAGGGAACGAGCAGTACTTC. Translating gives CASMRTGNEQYF.

This clonotype was counted only a few times. The chain joins TRBV24-1 to TRBJ2-1; 7 positions agree with TRBD2. The V gene end was trimmed by 4 bases and the J gene end by 1 base; junction bases not matched to a gene: 12. CDR1 KGHDR and CDR2 SFDVKD come from the germline V gene. The CDR3 loop spans 18 amino acids. CDR3 nucleotides: TGTGCCACCAGTGACACCGCGGGGGTATGGAGATCCTACAATGAGCAGTTCTTC. It specifies CATSDTAGVWRSYNEQFF.

Many counts were recorded for this clonotype. The V gene is TRBV5-1, the J gene TRBJ2-7; D ambiguous. Between the trimmed V and J ends, which lost 3 bases and 0 bases, there was a span of 10 bases. Germline V gene lookup returns CDR1 SGHRS and CDR2 YFSETQ. The CDR3 is 14 residues long. CDR3 sequence reads: CASSYSGLSYEQYF. The CDR3 DNA reads TGCGCCAGCAGCTACTCCGGGCTCTCCTACGAGCAGTACTTC.

This clonotype was seen many times. The chain is built from TRBV5-1 and TRBJ1-4, with 11 bases fitting TRBD1. The CDR3 loop spans 14 amino acids. The germline gives CDR1 SGHRS, CDR2 YFSETQ. Trimming at V came to 4 bases and at J to 5 bases, leaving 1 base not matched to a gene. CDR3 bases: TGCGCCAGCAGCAGGGACAGGGGGAATGAAAAACTGTTTTTT. This translates into CASSRDRGNEKLFF.

Ten or more counts support this clonotype. The chain employs TRBV20-1 and TRBJ2-7, with D maybe TRBD1 (5 bases). The CDR3 totals 14 residues. V shed 0 bases and J shed 6 bases, with 15 bases lying between them. Germline CDR1 DFQATT, CDR2 SNEGSKA (reference sequence). The CDR3 here is CSARDVDSVFEQYF. The CDR3 DNA follows: TGCAGTGCTAGAGATGTAGACAGTGTATTCGAGCAGTACTTC.